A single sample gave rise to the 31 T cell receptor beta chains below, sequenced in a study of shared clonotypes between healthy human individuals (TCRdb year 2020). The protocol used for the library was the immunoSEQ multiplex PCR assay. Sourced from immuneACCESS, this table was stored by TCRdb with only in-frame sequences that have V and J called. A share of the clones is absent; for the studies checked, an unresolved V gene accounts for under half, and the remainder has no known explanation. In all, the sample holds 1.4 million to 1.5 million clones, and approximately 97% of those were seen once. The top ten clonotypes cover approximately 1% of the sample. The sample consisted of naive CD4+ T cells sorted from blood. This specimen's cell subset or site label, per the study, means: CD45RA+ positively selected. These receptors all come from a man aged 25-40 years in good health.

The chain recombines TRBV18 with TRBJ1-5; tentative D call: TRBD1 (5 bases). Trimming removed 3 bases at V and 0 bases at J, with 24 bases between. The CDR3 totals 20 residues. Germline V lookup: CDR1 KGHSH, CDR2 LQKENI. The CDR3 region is CASSPSAQMGTSYSNQPQHF. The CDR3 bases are TGTGCCAGCTCACCCAGTGCCCAGATGGGGACGAGTTATAGCAATCAGCCCCAGCATTTT. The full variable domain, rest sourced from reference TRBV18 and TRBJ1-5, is NAGVMQNPRHLVRRRGQEARLRCSPMKGHSHVYWYRQLPEEGLKFMVYLQKENIIDESGMPKERFSAEFPKEGPSILRIQQVVRGDSAAYFCASSPSAQMGTSYSNQPQHFGDGTRLSIL.

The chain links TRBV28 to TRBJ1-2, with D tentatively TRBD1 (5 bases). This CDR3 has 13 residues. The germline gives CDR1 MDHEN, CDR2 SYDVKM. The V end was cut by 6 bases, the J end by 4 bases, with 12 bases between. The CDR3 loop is CASSTADIYGYTF. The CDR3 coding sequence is TGTGCCAGCAGCACGGCGGACATCTATGGCTACACCTTC.

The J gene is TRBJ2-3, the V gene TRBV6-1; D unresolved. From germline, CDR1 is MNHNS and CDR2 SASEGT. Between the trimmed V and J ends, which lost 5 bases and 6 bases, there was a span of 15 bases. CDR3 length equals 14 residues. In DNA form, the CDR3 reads TGTGCCAGCAGTCGATCGGGCCTTTGGGATACGCAGTATTTT. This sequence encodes CASSRSGLWDTQYF.

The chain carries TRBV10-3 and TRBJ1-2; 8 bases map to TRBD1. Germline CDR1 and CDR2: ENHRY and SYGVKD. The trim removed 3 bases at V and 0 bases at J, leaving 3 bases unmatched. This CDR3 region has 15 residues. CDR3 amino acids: CAISERTGTNYGYTF. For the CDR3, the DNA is TGTGCCATCAGTGAAAGGACAGGGACTAACTATGGCTACACCTTC.

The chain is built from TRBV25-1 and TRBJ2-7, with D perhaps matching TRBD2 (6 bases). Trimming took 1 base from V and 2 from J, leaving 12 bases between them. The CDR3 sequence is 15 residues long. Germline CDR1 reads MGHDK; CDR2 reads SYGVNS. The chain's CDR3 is CASSESGEVPYEQYF. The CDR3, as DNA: TGTGCCAGCAGTGAATCCGGGGAGGTTCCCTACGAGCAGTACTTC.

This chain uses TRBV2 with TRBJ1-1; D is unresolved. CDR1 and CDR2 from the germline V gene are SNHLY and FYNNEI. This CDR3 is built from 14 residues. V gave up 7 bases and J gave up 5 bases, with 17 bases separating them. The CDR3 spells CASKTEKAVTEAFF. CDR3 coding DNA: TGTGCCAGCAAAACTGAAAAAGCGGTAACTGAAGCTTTCTTT.

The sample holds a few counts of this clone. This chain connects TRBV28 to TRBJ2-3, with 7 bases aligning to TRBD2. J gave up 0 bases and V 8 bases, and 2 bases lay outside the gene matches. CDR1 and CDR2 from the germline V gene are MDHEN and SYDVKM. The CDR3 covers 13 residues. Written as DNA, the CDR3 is TGTGCCAGCGGTAGCGGGAGCACAGATACGCAGTATTTT. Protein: CASGSGSTDTQYF.

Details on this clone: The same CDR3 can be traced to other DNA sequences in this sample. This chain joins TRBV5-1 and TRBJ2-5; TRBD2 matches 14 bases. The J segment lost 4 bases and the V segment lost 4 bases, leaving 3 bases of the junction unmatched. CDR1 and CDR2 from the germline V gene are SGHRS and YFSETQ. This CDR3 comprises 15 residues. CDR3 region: CASSPGLAGAETQYF. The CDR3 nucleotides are TGCGCCAGCAGCCCGGGACTAGCGGGAGCAGAGACCCAGTACTTC. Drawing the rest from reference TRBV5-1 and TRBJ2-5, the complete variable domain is KAGVTQTPRYLIKTRGQQVTLSCSPISGHRSVSWYQQTPGQGLQFLFEYFSETQRNKGNFPGRFSGRQFSNSRSEMNVSTLELGDSALYLCASSPGLAGAETQYFGPGTRLLVL.

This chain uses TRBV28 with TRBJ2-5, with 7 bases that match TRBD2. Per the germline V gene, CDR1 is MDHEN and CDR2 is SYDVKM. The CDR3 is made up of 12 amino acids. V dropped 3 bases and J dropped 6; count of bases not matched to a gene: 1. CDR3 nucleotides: TGTGCCAGCAGTTTGGGAGGGAAGACCCAGTACTTC. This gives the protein CASSLGGKTQYF. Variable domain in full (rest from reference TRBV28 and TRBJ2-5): DVKVTQSSRYLVKRTGEKVFLECVQDMDHENMFWYRQDPGLGLRLIYFSYDVKMKEKGDIPEGYSVSREKKERFSLILESASTNQTSMYLCASSLGGKTQYFGPGTRLLVL.

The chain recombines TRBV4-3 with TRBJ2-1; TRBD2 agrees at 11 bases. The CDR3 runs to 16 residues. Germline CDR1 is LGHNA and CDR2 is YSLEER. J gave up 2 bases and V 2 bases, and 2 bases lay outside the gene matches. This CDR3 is CASSQKLAGAYNEQFF. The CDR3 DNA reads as TGCGCCAGCAGCCAAAAACTAGCGGGAGCCTACAATGAGCAGTTCTTC.

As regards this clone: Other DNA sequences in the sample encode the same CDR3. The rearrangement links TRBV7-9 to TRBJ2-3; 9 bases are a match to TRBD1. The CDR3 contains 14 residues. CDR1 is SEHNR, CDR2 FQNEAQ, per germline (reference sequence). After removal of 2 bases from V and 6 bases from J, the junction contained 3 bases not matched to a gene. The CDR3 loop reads CASSLTGGPDTQYF. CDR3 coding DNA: TGTGCCAGCAGCTTAACAGGGGGCCCGGATACGCAGTATTTT. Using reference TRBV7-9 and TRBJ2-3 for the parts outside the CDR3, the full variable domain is DTGVSQNPRHKITKRGQNVTFRCDPISEHNRLYWYRQTLGQGPEFLTYFQNEAQLEKSRLLSDRFSAERPKGSFSTLEIQRTEQGDSAMYLCASSLTGGPDTQYFGPGTRLTVL.

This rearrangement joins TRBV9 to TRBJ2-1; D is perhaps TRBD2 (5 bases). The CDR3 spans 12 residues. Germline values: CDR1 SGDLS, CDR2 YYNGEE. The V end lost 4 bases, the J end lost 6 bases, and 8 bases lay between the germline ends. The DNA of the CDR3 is TGTGCCAGCAGCTTCGAGGGCAATGAGCAGTTCTTC. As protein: CASSFEGNEQFF.

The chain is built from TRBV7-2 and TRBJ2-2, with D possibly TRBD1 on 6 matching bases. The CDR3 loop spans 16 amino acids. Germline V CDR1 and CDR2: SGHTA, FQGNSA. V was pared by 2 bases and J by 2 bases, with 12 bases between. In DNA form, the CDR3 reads TGTGCCAGCAGCTTAAGGACAGCCAGAAACACCGGGGAGCTGTTTTTT. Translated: CASSLRTARNTGELFF.

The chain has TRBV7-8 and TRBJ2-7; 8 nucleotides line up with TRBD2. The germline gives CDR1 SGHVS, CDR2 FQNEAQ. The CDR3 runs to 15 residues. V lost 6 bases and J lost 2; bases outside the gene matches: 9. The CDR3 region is CASRRSGLGTYEQYF. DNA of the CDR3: TGTGCCAGCAGGAGATCGGGACTAGGGACCTACGAGCAGTACTTC.

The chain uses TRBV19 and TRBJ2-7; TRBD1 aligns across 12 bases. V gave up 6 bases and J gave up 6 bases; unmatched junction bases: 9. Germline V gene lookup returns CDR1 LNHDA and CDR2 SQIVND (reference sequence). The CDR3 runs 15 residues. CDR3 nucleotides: TGTGCCAGTAGCCCCCGGGACAGGGGGCAGGGCGAGCAGTACTTC. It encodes CASSPRDRGQGEQYF.

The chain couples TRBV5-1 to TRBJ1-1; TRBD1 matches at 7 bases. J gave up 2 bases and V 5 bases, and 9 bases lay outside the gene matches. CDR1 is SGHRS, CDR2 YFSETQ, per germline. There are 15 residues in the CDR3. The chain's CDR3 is CASRAGGWGNTEAFF. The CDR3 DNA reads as TGCGCCAGCAGGGCAGGGGGTTGGGGCAACACTGAAGCTTTCTTT. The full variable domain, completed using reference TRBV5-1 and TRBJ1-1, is KAGVTQTPRYLIKTRGQQVTLSCSPISGHRSVSWYQQTPGQGLQFLFEYFSETQRNKGNFPGRFSGRQFSNSRSEMNVSTLELGDSALYLCASRAGGWGNTEAFFGQGTRLTVV.

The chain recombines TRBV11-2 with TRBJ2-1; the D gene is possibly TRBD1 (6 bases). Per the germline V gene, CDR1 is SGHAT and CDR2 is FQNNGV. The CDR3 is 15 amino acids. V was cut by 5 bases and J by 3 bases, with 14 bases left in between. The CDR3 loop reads CASSPGVGSYNEQFF. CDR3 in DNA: TGTGCCAGCAGCCCAGGGGTGGGAAGCTACAATGAGCAGTTCTTC.

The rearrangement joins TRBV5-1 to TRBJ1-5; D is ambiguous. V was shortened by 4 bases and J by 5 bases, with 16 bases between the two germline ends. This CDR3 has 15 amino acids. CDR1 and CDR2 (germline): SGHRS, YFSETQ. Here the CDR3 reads CASSPGGSVDQPQHF. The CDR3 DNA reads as TGCGCCAGCAGCCCGGGAGGGAGTGTGGATCAGCCCCAGCATTTT. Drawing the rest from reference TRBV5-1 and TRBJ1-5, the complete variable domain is KAGVTQTPRYLIKTRGQQVTLSCSPISGHRSVSWYQQTPGQGLQFLFEYFSETQRNKGNFPGRFSGRQFSNSRSEMNVSTLELGDSALYLCASSPGGSVDQPQHFGDGTRLSIL.

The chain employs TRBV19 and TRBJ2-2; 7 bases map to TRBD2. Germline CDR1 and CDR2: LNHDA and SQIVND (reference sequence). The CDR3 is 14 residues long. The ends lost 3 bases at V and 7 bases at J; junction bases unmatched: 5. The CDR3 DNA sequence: TGTGCCAGTAGTATTGGTAGCGGGTTCGGGGAGCTGTTTTTT. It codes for CASSIGSGFGELFF.

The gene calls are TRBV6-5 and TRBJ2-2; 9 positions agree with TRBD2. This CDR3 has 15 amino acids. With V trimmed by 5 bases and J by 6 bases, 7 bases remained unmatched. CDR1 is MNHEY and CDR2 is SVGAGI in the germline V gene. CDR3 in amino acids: CASSSLAGVSGELFF. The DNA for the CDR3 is TGTGCCAGCAGTAGCTTAGCGGGAGTATCCGGGGAGCTGTTTTTT.

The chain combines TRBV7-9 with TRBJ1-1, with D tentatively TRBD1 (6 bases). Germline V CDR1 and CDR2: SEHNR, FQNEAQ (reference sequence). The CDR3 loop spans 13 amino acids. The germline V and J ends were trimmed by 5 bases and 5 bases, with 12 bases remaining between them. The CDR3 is CASSNQGGTEAFF. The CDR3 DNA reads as TGTGCCAGCAGCAATCAAGGGGGGACTGAAGCTTTCTTT.

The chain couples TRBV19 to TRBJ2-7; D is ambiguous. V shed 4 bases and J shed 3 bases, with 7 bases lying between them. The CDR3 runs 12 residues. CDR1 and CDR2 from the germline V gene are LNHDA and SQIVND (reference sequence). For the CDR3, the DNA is TGTGCCAGTAGTAAGGCGAACTACGAGCAGTACTTC. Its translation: CASSKANYEQYF.

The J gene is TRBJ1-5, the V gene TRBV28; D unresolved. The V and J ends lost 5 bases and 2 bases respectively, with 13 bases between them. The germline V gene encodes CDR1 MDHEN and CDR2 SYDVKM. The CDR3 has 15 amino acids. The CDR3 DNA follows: TGTGCCAGCAGTGCCACCCCGGGTGGCAATCAGCCCCAGCATTTT. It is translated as CASSATPGGNQPQHF.

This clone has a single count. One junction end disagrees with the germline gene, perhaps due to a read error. The CDR3 DNA is TGTGCCAGGTCCTCCGAGCAGTACTTC. Translating gives CARSSEQYF. The V call is TRBV27, the J call TRBJ2-7; D is ambiguous. CDR1 is MNHEY, CDR2 SMNVEV, per germline (reference sequence). The CDR3 spans 9 residues.

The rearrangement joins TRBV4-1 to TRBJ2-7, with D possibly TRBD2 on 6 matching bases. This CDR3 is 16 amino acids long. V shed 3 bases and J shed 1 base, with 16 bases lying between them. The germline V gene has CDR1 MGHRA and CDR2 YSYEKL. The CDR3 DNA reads TGCGCCAGCAGCCAGATGTCCCCACTAGCATCCTACGAGCAGTACTTC. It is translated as CASSQMSPLASYEQYF.

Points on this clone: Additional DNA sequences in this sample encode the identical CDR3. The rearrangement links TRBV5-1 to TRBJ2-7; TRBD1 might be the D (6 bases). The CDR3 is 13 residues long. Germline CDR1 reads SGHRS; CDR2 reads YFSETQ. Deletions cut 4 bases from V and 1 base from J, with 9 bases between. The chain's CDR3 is CASSPGQSYEQYF. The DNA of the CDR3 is TGCGCCAGCAGCCCCGGACAGTCCTACGAGCAGTACTTC.

CDR3 residues: CASSLVSPSTDTQYF. CDR3 bases: TGTGCCAGCAGCTTGGTATCTCCCAGCACAGATACGCAGTATTTT. The chain couples TRBV5-5 to TRBJ2-3, with D uncertain. The germline V gene has CDR1 SGHKS and CDR2 YYEKEE (reference sequence). The CDR3 contains 15 residues. V was pared by 0 bases and J by 0 bases, with 8 bases between.

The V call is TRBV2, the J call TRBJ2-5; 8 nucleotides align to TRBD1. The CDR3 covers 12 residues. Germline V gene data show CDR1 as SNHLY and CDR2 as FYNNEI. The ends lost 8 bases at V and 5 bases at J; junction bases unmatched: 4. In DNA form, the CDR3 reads TGTGCCAGCGGACAGGGAAGCGAGACCCAGTACTTC. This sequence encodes CASGQGSETQYF.

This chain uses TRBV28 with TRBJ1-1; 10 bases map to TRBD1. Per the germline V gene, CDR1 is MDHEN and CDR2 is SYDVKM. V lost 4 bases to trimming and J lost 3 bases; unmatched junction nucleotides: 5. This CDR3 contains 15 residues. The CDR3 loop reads CASSSTGGLDTEAFF. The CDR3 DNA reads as TGTGCCAGCAGTTCGACAGGGGGCTTAGACACTGAAGCTTTCTTT. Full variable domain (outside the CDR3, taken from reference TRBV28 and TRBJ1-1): DVKVTQSSRYLVKRTGEKVFLECVQDMDHENMFWYRQDPGLGLRLIYFSYDVKMKEKGDIPEGYSVSREKKERFSLILESASTNQTSMYLCASSSTGGLDTEAFFGQGTRLTVV.

The CDR3 DNA reads TGTGCCAGCAGCTTAGGGTATCGCCACTACGAGCAGTACTTC. Its translation is CASSLGYRHYEQYF. J is TRBJ2-7 and V is TRBV7-2; D is unresolved. V gave up 1 base and J gave up 3 bases, with 10 bases separating them. The CDR3 is 14 amino acids. Looked up from germline, CDR1 is SGHTA and CDR2 is FQGNSA.

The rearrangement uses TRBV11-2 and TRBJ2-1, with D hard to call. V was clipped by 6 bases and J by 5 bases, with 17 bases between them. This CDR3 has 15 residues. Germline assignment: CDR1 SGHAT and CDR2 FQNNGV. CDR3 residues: CASRHMGGVDNEQFF. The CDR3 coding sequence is TGTGCCAGCAGGCACATGGGCGGAGTAGACAATGAGCAGTTCTTC.